This T cell receptor beta chain was obtained from a study of Tregs in tolerant kidney transplant recipients. To note about this clone: The read ends 3 residues early relative to the CDR3; the germline J gene fills the gap.

Trimming removed 6 bases at V and 2 bases at J, with 14 bases between. Germline V gene lookup returns CDR1 SEHNR and CDR2 FQNEAQ (reference sequence). The CDR3 extends over 14 amino acids. Unstimulated regulatory T cells (CD4+CD25+CD127-), CD4+CD25- non-regulatory cells, CD4 and CD8 cells were FACS-sorted from thawed PBMCs. Profiled with immunoSEQ multiplex PCR; TCRdb holds only in-frame clones, not every one. This repertoire includes approximately 52,000 clones. The source was CD4+ T cells from blood, collected before the transplant. This clonotype was obtained from a human donor who received a combined kidney and bone marrow transplant. This chain uses TRBV7-9 with TRBJ2-7; a possible D gene is TRBD2 (5 bases). CDR3 DNA, as far as it was read: TGTGCCAGCAGTTATGAGGGCACCACCTACGAG. This translates into CASSYEGTTYE. The whole CDR3 is CASSYEGTTYEQYF.